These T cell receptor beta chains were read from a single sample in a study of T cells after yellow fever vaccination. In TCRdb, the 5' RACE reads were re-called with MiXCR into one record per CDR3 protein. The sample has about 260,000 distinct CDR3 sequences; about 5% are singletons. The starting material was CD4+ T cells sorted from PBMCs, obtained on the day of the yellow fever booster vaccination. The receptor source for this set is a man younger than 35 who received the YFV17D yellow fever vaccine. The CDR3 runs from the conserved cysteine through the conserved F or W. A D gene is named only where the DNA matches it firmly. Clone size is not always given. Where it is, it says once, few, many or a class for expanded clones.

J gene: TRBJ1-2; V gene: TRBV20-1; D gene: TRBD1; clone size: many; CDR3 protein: CSARAGGVNYGYTF
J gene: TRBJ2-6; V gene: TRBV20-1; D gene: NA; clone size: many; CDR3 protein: CSARDNQGHQSGANVLTF
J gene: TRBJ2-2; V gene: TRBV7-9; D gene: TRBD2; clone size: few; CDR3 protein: CASSSSPGLAGGPANTGELFF
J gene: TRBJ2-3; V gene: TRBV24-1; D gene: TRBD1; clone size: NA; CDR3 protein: CATSETPGQGTDTQYF
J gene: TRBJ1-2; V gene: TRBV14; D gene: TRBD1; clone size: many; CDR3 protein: CASSQGLGRGPNYGYTF
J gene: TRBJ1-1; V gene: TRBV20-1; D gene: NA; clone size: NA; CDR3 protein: CSAERGQSEAFF
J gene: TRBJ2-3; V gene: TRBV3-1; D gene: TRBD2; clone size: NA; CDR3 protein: CASRGLAGTDTQYF
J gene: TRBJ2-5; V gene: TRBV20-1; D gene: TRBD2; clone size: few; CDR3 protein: CSARDGGGGGETQYF
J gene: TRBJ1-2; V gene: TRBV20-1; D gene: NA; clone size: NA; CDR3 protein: CSARFPSRLYGYTF
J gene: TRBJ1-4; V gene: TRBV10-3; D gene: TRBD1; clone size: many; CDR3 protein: CAISEGTGGIGEKLFF
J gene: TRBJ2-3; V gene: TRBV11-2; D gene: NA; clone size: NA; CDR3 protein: CASSLGGVEQYF
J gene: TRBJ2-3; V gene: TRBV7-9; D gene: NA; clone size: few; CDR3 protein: CASSLKTAFTDTQYF
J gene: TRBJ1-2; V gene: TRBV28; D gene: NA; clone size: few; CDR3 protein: CASSLTQAGDGYTF
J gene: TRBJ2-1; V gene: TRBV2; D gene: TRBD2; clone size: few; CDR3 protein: CATSGLAGANNEQFF
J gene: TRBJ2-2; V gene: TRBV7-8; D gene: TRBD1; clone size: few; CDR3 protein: CASSTPSRGRITGELFF
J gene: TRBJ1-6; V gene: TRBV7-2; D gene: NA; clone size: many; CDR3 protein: CASRHYGSPLHF
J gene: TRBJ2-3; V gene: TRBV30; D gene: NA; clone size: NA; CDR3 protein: CAWSVLPDTQYF
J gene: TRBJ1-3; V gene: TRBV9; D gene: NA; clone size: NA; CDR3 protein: CASSVEVFSGNTIYF
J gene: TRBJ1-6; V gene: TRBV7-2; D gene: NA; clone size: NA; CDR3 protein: CASTTDRRGLSPLHF
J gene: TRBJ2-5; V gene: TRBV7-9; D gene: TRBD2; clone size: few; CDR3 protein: CASSSRLAGETQYF
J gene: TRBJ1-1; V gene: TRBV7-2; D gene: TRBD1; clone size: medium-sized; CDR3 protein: CASSYRQGTEAFF
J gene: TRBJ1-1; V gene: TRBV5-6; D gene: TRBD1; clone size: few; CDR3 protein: CASQKTGGYGTEAFF
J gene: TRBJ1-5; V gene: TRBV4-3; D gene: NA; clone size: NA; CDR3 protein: CATLGGDNQPQHF
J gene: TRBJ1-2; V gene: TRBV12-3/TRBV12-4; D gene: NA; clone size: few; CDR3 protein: CASTFRPNYGYTF